This T cell receptor beta chain was captured in a study of cytomegalovirus exposure and HLA in healthy donors. The study's findings and limits: A previous analysis found most TCR beta V segments productive roughly 87% or roughly 30% of the time. In a later analysis, specific HLA alleles were associated with 16,000 or so TCR beta sequences at a 0.05 false discovery rate.

Comments on this clone: Its antigen is currently unknown.

The PCR was carried out with 60 Vbeta primers and 13 Jbeta primers. Assay used: immunoSEQ multiplex PCR; TCRdb lists only in-frame clones, some missing. The table shows 140,000 to 150,000 clones, with under 70% occurring only once. Deletions cut 0 bases from V and 4 bases from J, with 14 bases between. The CDR3 contains 17 residues. The germline V gene has CDR1 SGDLS and CDR2 YYNGEE. The rearrangement joins TRBV9 to TRBJ2-6, with a weak D call TRBD1 (5 bases). The origin of this receptor is a woman between 55 and 75 years old in good health and CMV-seronegative. Sample: PBMCs. The CDR3 DNA sequence: TGTGCCAGCAGCGTAGGGGGCGCGGCTGCAGGGGCCAACGTCCTGACTTTC. Its translation: CASSVGGAAAGANVLTF.